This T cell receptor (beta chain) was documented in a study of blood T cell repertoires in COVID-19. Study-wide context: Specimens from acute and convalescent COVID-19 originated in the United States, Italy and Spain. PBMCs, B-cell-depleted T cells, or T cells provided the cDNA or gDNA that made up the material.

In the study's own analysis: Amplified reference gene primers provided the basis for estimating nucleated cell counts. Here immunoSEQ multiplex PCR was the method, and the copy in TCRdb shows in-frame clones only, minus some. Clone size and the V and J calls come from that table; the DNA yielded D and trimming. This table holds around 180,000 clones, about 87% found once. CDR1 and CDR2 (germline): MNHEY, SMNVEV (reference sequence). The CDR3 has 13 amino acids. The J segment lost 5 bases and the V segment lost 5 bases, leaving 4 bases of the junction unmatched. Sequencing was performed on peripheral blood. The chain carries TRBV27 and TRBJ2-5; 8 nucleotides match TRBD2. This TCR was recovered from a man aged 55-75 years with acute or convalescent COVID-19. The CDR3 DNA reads TGTGCCAGCAGTCAACCGGGGGGGGAGACCCAGTACTTC. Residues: CASSQPGGETQYF.